This TCR beta chain came from a study of cytomegalovirus exposure and HLA in healthy donors. V was trimmed by 5 bases and J by 3 bases, leaving 17 bases between them. This CDR3 region has 15 residues. Germline loops: CDR1 SQVTM, CDR2 ANQGSEA. This clone has a handful of counts. The antigen is undetermined. The PCR made use of 60 Vbeta and 13 Jbeta primers. Profiled with immunoSEQ multiplex PCR; TCRdb holds only in-frame clones, not every one. The sample has under 110,000 clones, about 70% seen once. Study observations and caveats: Relative to equally common others, HLA-associated TCR beta chains showed greater clonal expansion in a later analysis. Cytomegalovirus-associated status was assigned to roughly 160 TCR beta chains.

This clonotype was obtained from a middle-aged woman in good health and CMV-seronegative. Source material: PBMCs. The rearrangement links TRBV29-1 to TRBJ1-5; a weak D match, TRBD1 (6 bases). CDR3 sequence reads: CSVLISGEPNQPQHF. The CDR3 nucleotides are TGCAGCGTTTTAATATCAGGGGAGCCCAATCAGCCCCAGCATTTT.